Here is one T cell receptor beta chain with its context. The target antigen is unknown. Germline lookup yields CDR1 MNHEY and CDR2 SMNVEV (reference sequence). This CDR3 is 16 amino acids long. After removal of 5 bases from V and 2 bases from J, the junction contained 11 bases not matched to a gene. Libraries were prepared by immunoSEQ multiplex PCR; TCRdb keeps only in-frame clonotypes and omits some of them. The data hold 120,000 or so clones, with around 90% observed a single time. The sample belongs to a study of cytomegalovirus exposure and HLA in healthy donors. Findings of the study overall: The study put roughly 160 TCR beta chains on its list as cytomegalovirus-associated.

Sample: PBMCs. This rearrangement joins TRBV27 to TRBJ2-7; 8 nucleotides match TRBD2. The source is a woman aged 18-29 years in good health and CMV-seronegative. CDR3 bases: TGTGCCAGCAGTGAACTACTAGCGGAGAATCCCTACGAGCAGTACTTC. It yields the protein CASSELLAENPYEQYF.